Each of the 25 T cell receptor beta chains below was sequenced from the same sample in a study of neoadjuvant anti-PD-1 for oral cavity cancer. Repertoires were generated with immunoSEQ multiplex PCR, while TCRdb's copy carries only in-frame clones and drops some. The table has approximately 7,100 clones, roughly 45% seen once. This material consisted of tumor tissue, taken before nivolumab (anti-PD-1) treatment. These receptor sequences come from a person between 40 and 79 years old with oral cavity squamous cell carcinoma.

The chain recombines TRBV7-2 with TRBJ2-7; D gene unclear. Germline V gene lookup returns CDR1 SGHTA and CDR2 FQGNSA. CDR3 length equals 15 residues. The V and J ends lost 2 bases and 0 bases respectively, with 11 bases between them. The CDR3: CASSLYRYLSYEQYF. The CDR3 region has the DNA TGTGCCAGCAGCTTATATCGCTACCTCTCCTACGAGCAGTACTTC.

This clone was observed a few times. The gene calls are TRBV28 and TRBJ2-7; D remains ambiguous. The CDR3 consists of 12 residues. V dropped 2 bases and J dropped 7 bases, with 9 bases sitting between them. Germline V gene lookup returns CDR1 MDHEN and CDR2 SYDVKM. The CDR3 region is CASSLDLLEQYF. For the CDR3, the DNA is TGTGCCAGCAGTTTAGACTTATTGGAGCAGTACTTC.

The chain couples TRBV7-8 to TRBJ1-2; D remains ambiguous. The CDR3 has 15 residues. Germline CDR1 and CDR2: SGHVS and FQNEAQ. V lost 3 bases and J 7 bases, leaving 18 bases between the germline ends. The CDR3 sequence is CASSFGTQVAGGYTF. The CDR3 DNA reads TGTGCCAGCAGCTTCGGAACCCAGGTGGCGGGTGGCTACACCTTC. Full variable domain (remainder filled in from reference TRBV7-8 and TRBJ1-2): GAGVSQSPRYKVAKRGQDVALRCDPISGHVSLFWYQQALGQGPEFLTYFQNEAQLDKSGLPSDRFFAERPEGSVSTLKIQRTQQEDSAVYLCASSFGTQVAGGYTFGSGTRLTVV.

In this sample, this clone turned up a few times. This chain joins TRBV5-1 and TRBJ2-7; D possibly matches TRBD1 or TRBD2 (6 bases each). The CDR3 totals 15 residues. Trimming shortened V by 4 bases and J by 5 bases, and 19 bases separated the two germline ends. Per germline, CDR1 SGHRS and CDR2 YFSETQ. The CDR3 coding sequence is TGCGCCAGCAGCCCGGTTGGCTCGGGGGCCCACGAGCAGTACTTC. Translated: CASSPVGSGAHEQYF. Looking up the rest from reference TRBV5-1 and TRBJ2-7 gives the full variable domain: KAGVTQTPRYLIKTRGQQVTLSCSPISGHRSVSWYQQTPGQGLQFLFEYFSETQRNKGNFPGRFSGRQFSNSRSEMNVSTLELGDSALYLCASSPVGSGAHEQYFGPGTRLTVT.

The chain employs TRBV7-9 and TRBJ2-3; D gene ambiguous. The CDR3 covers 13 residues. Germline V gene data show CDR1 as SEHNR and CDR2 as FQNEAQ (reference sequence). The ends were cut back, 1 base at V and 4 bases at J, with 6 bases in the middle. The CDR3 loop is CASSLGQPDTQYF. The CDR3 bases are TGTGCCAGCAGCTTAGGTCAACCAGATACGCAGTATTTT.

The chain links TRBV9 to TRBJ2-3, with 10 positions matching TRBD2. Germline V lookup: CDR1 SGDLS, CDR2 YYNGEE. The CDR3 is 16 amino acids. The V gene end was trimmed by 0 bases and the J gene end by 4 bases; junction bases not matched to a gene: 5. This chain's CDR3 is CASSVGLAGVADTQYF. Written as DNA, the CDR3 is TGTGCCAGCAGCGTAGGCCTAGCGGGGGTGGCAGATACGCAGTATTTT.

This clone was seen a single time. The rearrangement links TRBV11-3 to TRBJ2-5, with D perhaps matching TRBD1 (5 bases). The CDR3 is 15 residues long. Germline V lookup: CDR1 SGHNT, CDR2 YENEEA. Deletions cut 2 bases from V and 7 bases from J, with 17 bases between. The CDR3: CASSLTRDGSGTQYF. The CDR3 region has the DNA TGTGCCAGCAGCTTAACCAGGGATGGTTCGGGGACCCAGTACTTC.

This rearrangement joins TRBV4-2 to TRBJ2-2; D is uncertain. CDR1 is LGHNA, CDR2 YNFKEQ, per germline. The CDR3 has 14 residues. Trimming pared 6 bases from V and 1 base from J, leaving 9 bases between. The DNA for the CDR3 is TGTGCCAGCAGTCATACAGAGAACACCGGGGAGCTGTTTTTT. Translating it yields CASSHTENTGELFF.

This clone was detected only a few times. The chain combines TRBV2 with TRBJ1-4; perhaps TRBD1 as D (5 bases). CDR1 SNHLY and CDR2 FYNNEI come from the germline V gene. The V gene lost 7 bases and the J gene lost 7 bases, with 22 bases spanning the gap. CDR3 length equals 16 residues. In DNA, the CDR3 is TGTGCCAGCACTCCCAGGGCGCGAGCCGAGGGTGAAAAACTGTTTTTT. Its translation is CASTPRARAEGEKLFF.

The V gene is TRBV5-4, the J gene TRBJ2-7; no definite D call. This CDR3 is built from 11 residues. V lost 3 bases and J 4 bases, leaving 5 bases between the germline ends. Germline-derived CDR1 and CDR2 are SGHNT and YYREEE (reference sequence). The CDR3 sequence: CASSSRYEQYF. DNA for the CDR3: TGTGCCAGCAGCTCTCGTTACGAGCAGTACTTC. Complete variable domain (other parts from reference TRBV5-4 and TRBJ2-7): ETGVTQSPTHLIKTRGQQVTLRCSSQSGHNTVSWYQQALGQGPQFIFQYYREEENGRGNFPPRFSGLQFPNYSSELNVNALELDDSALYLCASSSRYEQYFGPGTRLTVT.

The sample holds a few counts of this clone. The chain employs TRBV19 and TRBJ1-2; the D gene is possibly TRBD1 (5 bases). The CDR3 spans 13 residues. V lost 5 bases and J 8 bases, leaving 15 bases between the germline ends. Germline CDR1 and CDR2: LNHDA and SQIVND (reference sequence). CDR3: CASSVDSAFGYTF. The CDR3 nucleotides read TGTGCCAGTAGTGTCGACAGTGCGTTCGGCTACACCTTC.

CDR3 in amino acids: CASSPAAGGDYGYTF. In DNA, the CDR3 is TGTGCCAGCTCACCAGCGGCAGGGGGCGACTATGGCTACACCTTC. This chain uses TRBV18 with TRBJ1-2; 8 positions agree with TRBD1. After removal of 2 bases from V and 3 bases from J, the junction contained 5 bases not matched to a gene. Germline V gene lookup returns CDR1 KGHSH and CDR2 LQKENI. The CDR3 has 15 residues.

In this sample, this clone turned up once. This sequence joins TRBV29-1 and TRBJ1-4; TRBD1 matches at 7 bases. The CDR3 loop spans 16 amino acids. Unmatched junction bases numbered 6, after V lost 2 bases and J lost 0 bases. Germline V lookup: CDR1 SQVTM, CDR2 ANQGSEA. CDR3 loop: CSVEQPTGATNEKLFF. The CDR3 region has the DNA TGCAGCGTTGAACAACCTACAGGGGCAACTAATGAAAAACTGTTTTTT.

This clone was observed a handful of times. The V call is TRBV19, the J call TRBJ2-2; the D is unclear. V was shortened by 3 bases and J by 1 base, with 9 bases between the two germline ends. The CDR3 extends over 15 amino acids. CDR1 is LNHDA and CDR2 is SQIVND in the germline V gene (reference sequence). The CDR3, as DNA: TGTGCCAGTAGTATCTCCAGTTTGAACACCGGGGAGCTGTTTTTT. Amino acids: CASSISSLNTGELFF.

V is TRBV6-6 and J is TRBJ1-6; D perhaps matches TRBD1 (6 bases). From germline, CDR1 is MNHNY and CDR2 SVGAGI (reference sequence). This CDR3 is 15 amino acids long. Trimming stripped 6 bases from V and 0 bases from J, with 9 bases between. Written as DNA, the CDR3 is TGTGCCAGCAGGCTGACAGGCTCCTATAATTCACCCCTCCACTTT. This gives the protein CASRLTGSYNSPLHF.

The chain joins TRBV19 to TRBJ1-2, with 10 bases lining up with TRBD1. Germline CDR1 and CDR2: LNHDA and SQIVND (reference sequence). Trimming at V came to 7 bases and at J to 2 bases, leaving 10 bases not matched to a gene. The CDR3 has 16 residues. In DNA form, the CDR3 reads TGTGCCAGTAATACCGGGACAGGGGTAATCAACTATGGCTACACCTTC. Protein: CASNTGTGVINYGYTF.

This clone was picked up one time. V and J are TRBV2 and TRBJ1-2; no reliable D call. V dropped 8 bases and J dropped 8 bases, with 12 bases sitting between them. The germline V gene encodes CDR1 SNHLY and CDR2 FYNNEI. CDR3 length: 11 residues. The CDR3 sequence is CASWRTQGYTF. CDR3 in DNA: TGTGCCAGCTGGCGCACGCAAGGCTACACCTTC.

This clone was recorded once. Written as DNA, the CDR3 is TGTGCCAGCGGTCCGAACACTGAAGCTTTCTTT. Its protein product is CASGPNTEAFF. The chain couples TRBV6-5 to TRBJ1-1; D not certain. V lost 8 bases to trimming and J lost 1 base, with 5 bases between them. Looked up from germline, CDR1 is MNHEY and CDR2 is SVGAGI. CDR3 length equals 11 residues.

This clone has more than one count but fewer than ten. The chain uses TRBV6-5 and TRBJ1-6; D call uncertain. CDR3 length: 16 amino acids. Germline CDR1 MNHEY, CDR2 SVGAGI. The germline V and J ends were trimmed by 0 bases and 10 bases, with 16 bases remaining between them. The DNA for the CDR3 is TGTGCCAGCAGTTACTCGAGGCCCTCATCGAGGTCACCCCTCCACTTT. This encodes CASSYSRPSSRSPLHF.

This clone was counted a few times. The V and J genes are TRBV10-2 and TRBJ2-4; no clear D gene. The length of the CDR3 is 15 residues. The V gene's germline CDR1 is WSHSY and CDR2 SAAADI. V dropped 0 bases and J dropped 0 bases, with 6 bases sitting between them. The CDR3 region has the DNA TGCGCCAGCAGTGAGTCGGATGTAGCCAAAAACATTCAGTACTTC. It translates to CASSESDVAKNIQYF.

In this sample, this clone turned up a few times. The chain recombines TRBV4-3 with TRBJ2-4, with D perhaps TRBD2 (5 bases). Trimming stripped 4 bases from V and 6 bases from J, with 13 bases between. The CDR3 has 14 residues. Per germline, CDR1 LGHNA and CDR2 YSLEER. CDR3 in DNA: TGCGCCAGCAGCCCAGAGAGGGCGGGAAACATTCAGTACTTC. Its protein product is CASSPERAGNIQYF.

This clone ranks as medium-sized. The chain couples TRBV5-1 to TRBJ2-5; D not resolved. CDR1 is SGHRS and CDR2 is YFSETQ in the germline V gene. Trimming removed 0 bases from V and 2 bases from J, with 2 bases in between. This CDR3 has 12 residues. The CDR3 DNA is TGCGCCAGCAGCTTGGAACAAGAGACCCAGTACTTC. It translates to CASSLEQETQYF.

By share, this clone ranks as medium-sized. The V and J genes are TRBV7-9 and TRBJ1-2, with D tentatively TRBD1 (5 bases). V lost 1 base and J 6 bases, leaving 15 bases between the germline ends. CDR3 length: 15 residues. Germline CDR1 is SEHNR and CDR2 is FQNEAQ (reference sequence). The CDR3 is CASSLDEGMPHGYTF. The CDR3 bases are TGTGCCAGCAGCTTAGATGAGGGGATGCCTCATGGCTACACCTTC.

This clone was detected only a few times. The rearrangement uses TRBV6-1 and TRBJ1-1; D is perhaps TRBD1 (5 bases). Germline assignment: CDR1 MNHNS and CDR2 SASEGT. The V and J ends lost 5 bases and 11 bases respectively, with 15 bases between them. The CDR3 length is 12 residues. CDR3 nucleotide sequence: TGTGCCAGCAGTTCCGCGGACAAACGCGCTTTCTTT. Translation gives CASSSADKRAFF.

The rearrangement links TRBV19 to TRBJ1-6, with unresolved D. This CDR3 contains 15 residues. Per germline, CDR1 LNHDA and CDR2 SQIVND (reference sequence). Trimming took 1 base from V and 0 from J, leaving 4 bases between them. CDR3 in amino acids: CASSIGGSYNSPLHF. The CDR3 DNA is TGTGCCAGTAGTATAGGAGGCTCCTATAATTCACCCCTCCACTTT.